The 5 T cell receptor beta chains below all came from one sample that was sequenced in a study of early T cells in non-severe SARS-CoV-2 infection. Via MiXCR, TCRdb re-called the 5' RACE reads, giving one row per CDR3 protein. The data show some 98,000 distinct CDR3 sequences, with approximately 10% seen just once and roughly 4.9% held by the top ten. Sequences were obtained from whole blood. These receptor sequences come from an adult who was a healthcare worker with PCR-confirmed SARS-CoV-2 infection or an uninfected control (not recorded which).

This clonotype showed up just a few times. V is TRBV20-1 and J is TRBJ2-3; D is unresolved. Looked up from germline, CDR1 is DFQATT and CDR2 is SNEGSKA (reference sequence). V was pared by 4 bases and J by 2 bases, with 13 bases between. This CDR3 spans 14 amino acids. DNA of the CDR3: TGCAGTGCTACCATAGGGTCGGTCACAGATACGCAGTATTTT. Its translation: CSATIGSVTDTQYF.

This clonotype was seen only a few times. The chain's CDR3 is CAWSPPAPGETQYF. DNA for the CDR3: TGTGCCTGGAGTCCCCCGGCTCCCGGGGAGACCCAGTACTTC. This chain connects TRBV30 to TRBJ2-5; D is undetermined. Trimming cost V 2 bases and J 5 bases, with 15 bases left between them. The CDR3 sequence is 14 residues long. The germline gives CDR1 GTSNPN, CDR2 SVGIG (reference sequence).

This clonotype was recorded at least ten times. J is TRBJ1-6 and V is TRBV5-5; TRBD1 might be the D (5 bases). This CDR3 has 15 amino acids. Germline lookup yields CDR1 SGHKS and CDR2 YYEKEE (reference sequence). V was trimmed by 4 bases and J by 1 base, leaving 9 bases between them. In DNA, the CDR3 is TGTGCCAGCAGCAGAGGGGTGTCCTATAATTCACCCCTCCACTTT. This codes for CASSRGVSYNSPLHF.

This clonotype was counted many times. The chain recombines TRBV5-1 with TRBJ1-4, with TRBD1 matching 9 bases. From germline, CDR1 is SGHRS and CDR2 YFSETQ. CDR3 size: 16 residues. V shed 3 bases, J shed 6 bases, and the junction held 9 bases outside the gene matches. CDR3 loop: CASSSASGQGHEKLFF. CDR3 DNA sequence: TGCGCCAGCAGCTCAGCTTCGGGACAGGGCCATGAAAAACTGTTTTTT.

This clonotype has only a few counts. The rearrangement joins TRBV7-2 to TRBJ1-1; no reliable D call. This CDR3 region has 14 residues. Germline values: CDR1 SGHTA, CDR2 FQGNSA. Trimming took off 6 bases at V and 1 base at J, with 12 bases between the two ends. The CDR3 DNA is TGTGCCAGCAGTTTCGATGACAAGAACACTGAAGCTTTCTTT. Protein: CASSFDDKNTEAFF.